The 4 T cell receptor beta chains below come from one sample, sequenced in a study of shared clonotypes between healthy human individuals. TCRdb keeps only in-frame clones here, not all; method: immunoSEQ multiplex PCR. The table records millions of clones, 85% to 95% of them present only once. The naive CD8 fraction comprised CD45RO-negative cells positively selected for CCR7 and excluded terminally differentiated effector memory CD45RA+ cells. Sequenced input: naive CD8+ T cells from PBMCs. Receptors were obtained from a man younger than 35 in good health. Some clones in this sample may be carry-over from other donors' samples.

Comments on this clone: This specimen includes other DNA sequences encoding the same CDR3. Here the CDR3 reads CASSFVGGGYEQYF. CDR3 coding DNA: TGTGCCAGCAGTTTCGTCGGCGGCGGGTACGAGCAGTACTTC. The V call is TRBV28, the J call TRBJ2-7; D is possibly TRBD2 (5 bases). The germline V gene has CDR1 MDHEN and CDR2 SYDVKM. The CDR3 consists of 14 residues. The germline V and J ends were trimmed by 3 bases and 4 bases, with 13 bases remaining between them.

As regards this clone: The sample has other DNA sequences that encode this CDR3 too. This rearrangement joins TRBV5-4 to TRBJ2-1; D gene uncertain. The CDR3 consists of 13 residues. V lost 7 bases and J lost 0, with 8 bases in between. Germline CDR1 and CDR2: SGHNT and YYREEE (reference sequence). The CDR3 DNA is TGTGCCAGCGGACCCAGCTCCTACAATGAGCAGTTCTTC. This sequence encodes CASGPSSYNEQFF.

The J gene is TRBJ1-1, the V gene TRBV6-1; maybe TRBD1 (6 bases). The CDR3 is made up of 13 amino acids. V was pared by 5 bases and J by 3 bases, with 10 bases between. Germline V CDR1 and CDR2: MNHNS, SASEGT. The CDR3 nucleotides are TGTGCCAGCAGTAATACAGGGTACACTGAAGCTTTCTTT. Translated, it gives CASSNTGYTEAFF.

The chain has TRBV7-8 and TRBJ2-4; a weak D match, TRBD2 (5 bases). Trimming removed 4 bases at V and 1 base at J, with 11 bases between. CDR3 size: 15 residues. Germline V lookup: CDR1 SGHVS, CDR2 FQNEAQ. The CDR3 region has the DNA TGTGCCAGCAGCTCTAGCCAAGGGGCCAAAAACATTCAGTACTTC. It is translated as CASSSSQGAKNIQYF.